A selection of T cell receptor beta chains follows, all from one sample in a study of blood T cell repertoires in COVID-19. Using immunoSEQ multiplex PCR, the repertoire was profiled, and TCRdb retains in-frame clones only, with some absent. Of approximately 170,000 clones in the sample, around 85% were seen once. The sequencing input was peripheral blood. The receptors come from a man between 50 and 59 years old with active or convalescent COVID-19. Both conserved end residues are part of each CDR3. D genes are given only for firm matches. Only part of the rows carry a size: once, few, many, or a class if the clone is expanded.

D,V,size,J,DNA,CDR3
.,TRBV3-1/TRBV3-2,.,TRBJ2-2,TGTGCCAGCAGCCAAGGCCCCTCGGGCACCGGGGAGCTGTTTTTT,CASSQGPSGTGELFF
.,TRBV27,once,TRBJ2-1,TGTGCCAGCAGTCCCCGGGACACCCCCTACAATGAGCAGTTCTTC,CASSPRDTPYNEQFF
.,TRBV30,.,TRBJ1-5,TGTGCCTGGAGTGGAGACCGCACCAGCAGCGGAAGCAATCAGCCCCAGCATTTT,CAWSGDRTSSGSNQPQHF
.,TRBV18,.,TRBJ1-3,TGTGCCAGCTCACCACCAGGAGTGGTTCCAATCTCTGGAAACACCATATATTTT,CASSPPGVVPISGNTIYF
.,TRBV5-1,.,TRBJ2-3,TGCGCCAGCAGCTTATCGACTTACACAGATACGCAGTATTTT,CASSLSTYTDTQYF
.,TRBV19,.,TRBJ2-2,TGTGCCAGTAGTATCCCGACCGGGGAGCTGTTTTTT,CASSIPTGELFF
.,TRBV18,.,TRBJ1-2,TGTGCCAGCTCACCACGGCTCGAAGATGGCTACACCTTC,CASSPRLEDGYTF
TRBD2,TRBV5-1,.,TRBJ2-3,TGCGCCAGCAGTCGGGGCGTGGTAAGCGGGGGAGATACGCAGTATTTT,CASSRGVVSGGDTQYF
.,TRBV6-5,few,TRBJ2-7,TGTGCCAGCAGTTACTCGATTGGGCACGAGCAGTACTTC,CASSYSIGHEQYF
.,TRBV30,few,TRBJ1-6,TGTGCCTGGGTTCAGGGGCATTCACCCCTCCACTTT,CAWVQGHSPLHF
.,TRBV9,.,TRBJ1-2,TGTGCCAGCAGCGTAGGCGGAGGGGCCTCAGGCAAAATGGATGGCTACACCTTC,CASSVGGGASGKMDGYTF
TRBD2,TRBV28,.,TRBJ2-7,TGTGCCAGCAGTTCTAATAGCGGGCCGTTATACGAGCAGTACTTC,CASSSNSGPLYEQYF
.,TRBV6-5,few,TRBJ1-2,TGTGCCAGCAGTTACTCGCCAGAACGAGGCTACACCTTC,CASSYSPERGYTF
.,TRBV7-2,.,TRBJ2-2,TGTGCCAGCAGCTTATACGAGGGAAACACCGGGGAGCTGTTTTTT,CASSLYEGNTGELFF
TRBD2,TRBV24-1,.,TRBJ2-3,TGTGCCACCTTACTCTTCGGCGGGAGGGACACAGATACGCAGTATTTT,CATLLFGGRDTDTQYF
.,TRBV5-6,.,TRBJ1-2,TGTGCCAGCAGCTCAGGGGTGGCTGGCTACACCTTC,CASSSGVAGYTF
TRBD1,TRBV5-1,.,TRBJ1-2,TGCGCCAGCAGCTTAGATGGACAGGGGTCCCTCGGGGATGGCTACACCTTC,CASSLDGQGSLGDGYTF
.,TRBV19,.,TRBJ1-4,TGTGCCACCCGCAGGGCAGGTTCTAATGAAAAACTGTTTTTT,CATRRAGSNEKLFF
.,TRBV30,.,TRBJ1-5,TGTGCCTGGAGTGTACCCTCCTCGGTCGGTCAGCCCCAGCATTTT,CAWSVPSSVGQPQHF
.,TRBV29-1,.,TRBJ1-2,TGCAGCGTTGAAGAGGTGGGGCAGGGGCGCTTGTCTGGCTACACCTTC,CSVEEVGQGRLSGYTF
.,TRBV11-2,.,TRBJ2-4,TGTGCCAGCAGCTTAGTAGGTCAGGTTGGAGCCAAAAACATTCAGTACTTC,CASSLVGQVGAKNIQYF
.,TRBV24-1,.,TRBJ1-4,TGTGCCACCAGTGATGCGACGGAGAATGAAAAACTGTTTTTT,CATSDATENEKLFF
TRBD1,TRBV5-6,once,TRBJ2-7,TGTGCCAGCAGCACAACCGGACAGGGATTTAATTACGAGCAGTACTTC,CASSTTGQGFNYEQYF
.,TRBV6-4,.,TRBJ2-5,TGTGCCAGCATCCGAAGTCAGGGGAGTGGAGAGACCCAGTACTTC,CASIRSQGSGETQYF
TRBD1,TRBV5-1,.,TRBJ2-3,TGCGCCAGCAGCGACCAGGGGGTGTCCACAGATACGCAGTATTTT,CASSDQGVSTDTQYF
TRBD1,TRBV20-1,.,TRBJ2-1,TGCAGTGCTACTACTGGACAGGGACAGTTCTTC,CSATTGQGQFF
.,TRBV4-3,.,TRBJ2-1,TGCGCCAGCAGCTCCCAGAACTCCTACAATGAGCAGTTCTTC,CASSSQNSYNEQFF
.,TRBV7-2,.,TRBJ2-7,TGTGCCAGCAGCTTAGCTCCAGGGGGGAACTACGAGCAGTACTTC,CASSLAPGGNYEQYF
TRBD2,TRBV18,.,TRBJ2-2,TGTGCCAGCTCATTATCCGGGACTAGCATATCCGGGGAGCTGTTTTTT,CASSLSGTSISGELFF
TRBD2,TRBV11-2,.,TRBJ2-1,TGTGCCAGCAGCTTAGCAGGGACCCTAGCGGGGGGCTCCTACAATGAGCAGTTCTTC,CASSLAGTLAGGSYNEQFF
.,TRBV19,.,TRBJ1-3,TGTGCCAGTCGGTCAACAGGGAGCTCTGGAAACACCATATATTTT,CASRSTGSSGNTIYF
.,TRBV5-1,.,TRBJ1-4,TGCGCCAGCAGCGTCGGTGCGGCTAATGAAAAACTGTTTTTT,CASSVGAANEKLFF
TRBD2,TRBV5-1,.,TRBJ2-7,TGCGCCAGCAGCCTAAACGGACTAGCGGGGTCCTACGAGCAGTACTTC,CASSLNGLAGSYEQYF
TRBD2,TRBV10-2,.,TRBJ2-3,TGCGCCAGCAGTGTAGATTTGGGACTAGCGGGAGAATCAGATACGCAGTATTTT,CASSVDLGLAGESDTQYF
.,TRBV3-1/TRBV3-2,.,TRBJ1-6,TGTGCCAGCAGCCCAGGTGTGCCACCCCTCCACTTT,CASSPGVPPLHF
.,TRBV4-1,.,TRBJ1-1,TGCGCCAGCAGCCAAGCCCGACAGGCCTCTGAAGCTTTCTTT,CASSQARQASEAFF
.,TRBV10-3,few,TRBJ2-5,TGTGCCATCAGCGAAGGGGGGGGACAAGAGACCCAGTACTTC,CAISEGGGQETQYF
.,TRBV3-1/TRBV3-2,.,TRBJ2-2,TGTGCCAGCAGCCTCGACTGGCGTCGCGGGGAGCTGTTTTTT,CASSLDWRRGELFF
.,TRBV28,.,TRBJ2-1,TGTGCCAGCAGTTATAACAAGGGGTTCTCCTACAATGAGCAGTTCTTC,CASSYNKGFSYNEQFF
TRBD1,TRBV20-1,.,TRBJ1-2,TGCAGTGCTAGTCCGCGGGACAGCGACAACTATGGCTACACCTTC,CSASPRDSDNYGYTF
TRBD1,TRBV2,.,TRBJ2-7,TGTGCCAGCAGTGTAAGGGGGCTTCCGGGACAGTTCAACGAGCAGTACTTC,CASSVRGLPGQFNEQYF
.,TRBV19,.,TRBJ2-5,TGTGCCAGCAGTATAGATTTTCTCTCGTGGGGGCAATCTCAAGAGACCCAGTACTTC,CASSIDFLSWGQSQETQYF
.,TRBV11-2,few,TRBJ1-1,TGTGCCAGCAGCTTAGATCTCGGTAGGGGCGAAGCTTTCTTT,CASSLDLGRGEAFF
.,TRBV3-1/TRBV3-2,.,TRBJ1-3,TGTGCCAGCAGCCAAGTCAGAAACACCATATATTTT,CASSQVRNTIYF